These 17 T cell receptor beta chains were sequenced from one sample in a study of shared clonotypes between healthy human individuals. Measured with immunoSEQ multiplex PCR; TCRdb has only the in-frame clones, and not every one. The sample carries some 800,000 clones, nearly 95% recorded once. CD45RO-negative CD8 cells positively selected for CCR7 made up the naive population, which excluded terminally differentiated effector memory CD45RA+ cells. The specimen was naive CD8+ T cells sorted from blood. All receptors come from a man under 40 in good health.

The chain links TRBV29-1 to TRBJ2-7; 13 bases agree with TRBD2. The CDR3 has 15 amino acids. The J segment lost 2 bases and the V segment lost 1 base, leaving 2 bases of the junction unmatched. The germline CDR1 and CDR2 sequences are SQVTM and ANQGSEA. For the CDR3, the DNA is TGCAGCGTTGAAGGAGGGACTAGCGGGACCTACGAGCAGTACTTC. It is translated as CSVEGGTSGTYEQYF.

This chain links TRBV27 with TRBJ2-1, with 10 positions matching TRBD2. V shed 6 bases and J 7 bases; nucleotides not matched to a gene: 6. Germline V gene sequence: CDR1 MNHEY, CDR2 SMNVEV (reference sequence). The CDR3 is made up of 14 amino acids. The CDR3 sequence is CASRSSGSINEQFF. The DNA for the CDR3 is TGTGCCAGCAGGTCTAGCGGGAGCATTAATGAGCAGTTCTTC.

The genes are TRBV27 and TRBJ2-1; 10 positions match TRBD2. Per the germline V gene, CDR1 is MNHEY and CDR2 is SMNVEV (reference sequence). The CDR3 runs to 16 residues. V dropped 4 bases and J dropped 4; count of bases not matched to a gene: 7. CDR3 loop: CASSSTRTSGYNEQFF. CDR3 DNA sequence: TGTGCCAGCAGTTCTACGCGGACTAGCGGATACAATGAGCAGTTCTTC.

The chain is built from TRBV6-1 and TRBJ2-7, with D hard to call. Germline values: CDR1 MNHNS, CDR2 SASEGT. There are 15 residues in the CDR3. Trimming stripped 2 bases from V and 3 bases from J, with 14 bases between. Here the CDR3 DNA reads TGTGCCAGCAGTGAATTTCACTCGGCCGGCTACGAGCAGTACTTC. It yields the protein CASSEFHSAGYEQYF.

The chain couples TRBV2 to TRBJ2-7; TRBD1 might be the D (6 bases). This CDR3 spans 15 amino acids. Germline V gives CDR1 SNHLY, CDR2 FYNNEI. V lost 1 base and J 3 bases, leaving 13 bases between the germline ends. CDR3 loop: CASSEGGQALYEQYF. The CDR3 coding sequence is TGTGCCAGCAGTGAAGGGGGGCAGGCCCTCTACGAGCAGTACTTC.

The chain joins TRBV7-9 to TRBJ1-4; TRBD1 agrees at 8 bases. CDR1 is SEHNR and CDR2 is FQNEAQ in the germline V gene (reference sequence). V gave up 4 bases and J gave up 7 bases; unmatched junction bases: 5. The CDR3 contains 14 residues. CDR3 in amino acids: CASSSRTGPEKLFF. CDR3 nucleotide sequence: TGTGCCAGCAGCTCGCGGACAGGGCCTGAAAAACTGTTTTTT.

The rearrangement links TRBV4-3 to TRBJ2-5; 7 bases line up with TRBD2. After removal of 3 bases from V and 0 bases from J, the junction contained 4 bases not matched to a gene. Germline CDR1 is LGHNA and CDR2 is YSLEER. The CDR3 is 15 residues long. The CDR3 nucleotides are TGCGCCAGCAGCCACCGGCTAGCGGACCAAGAGACCCAGTACTTC. Amino acid sequence: CASSHRLADQETQYF.

The rearrangement joins TRBV10-3 to TRBJ2-2; TRBD1 or TRBD2 may be the D gene (5 bases each). The CDR3 consists of 14 residues. Germline V gives CDR1 ENHRY, CDR2 SYGVKD. V dropped 6 bases and J dropped 8 bases, with 16 bases sitting between them. The CDR3 loop reads CAIRWGINPGELFF. The CDR3 bases are TGTGCCATCAGGTGGGGGATCAATCCAGGGGAGCTGTTTTTT.

Only one count was recorded for this clone. The chain combines TRBV6-5 with TRBJ2-7; perhaps TRBD1 as D (5 bases). The CDR3 consists of 15 residues. Germline loops: CDR1 MNHEY, CDR2 SVGAGI. Trimming left V 8 bases short and J 0 bases short, with 17 bases between. Written as DNA, the CDR3 is TGTGCCAGCTCCGGACAAGTTGGAAGCTCCTACGAGCAGTACTTC. Protein sequence: CASSGQVGSSYEQYF.

This clone appeared a single time. The J gene is TRBJ2-1, the V gene TRBV11-3; 12 bases map to TRBD2. This CDR3 has 18 amino acids. J gave up 1 base and V 4 bases, and 8 bases lay outside the gene matches. The germline V gene encodes CDR1 SGHNT and CDR2 YENEEA. CDR3 DNA sequence: TGTGCCAGCAGCTCCAGGACTAGCGGGATAAGTTCCTACAATGAGCAGTTCTTC. Residues: CASSSRTSGISSYNEQFF.

V is TRBV4-1 and J is TRBJ2-7; the D is unclear. Germline lookup yields CDR1 MGHRA and CDR2 YSYEKL. Trimming cost V 0 bases and J 6 bases, with 6 bases left between them. This CDR3 comprises 12 residues. The CDR3 sequence is CASSQDTVEQYF. The CDR3 DNA is TGCGCCAGCAGCCAAGATACGGTCGAGCAGTACTTC.

This chain joins TRBV7-9 and TRBJ2-1, with D possibly TRBD2 on 7 matching bases. This CDR3 is 13 amino acids long. With 9 bases removed from V and 0 bases from J, the gap between germline ends came to 9 bases. From germline, CDR1 is SEHNR and CDR2 FQNEAQ (reference sequence). DNA of the CDR3: TGTGCCAGGGGAGGGGGCTCCTACAATGAGCAGTTCTTC. Its translation: CARGGGSYNEQFF.

The chain couples TRBV29-1 to TRBJ1-1; D unresolved. Germline V gene data show CDR1 as SQVTM and CDR2 as ANQGSEA. V lost 7 bases to trimming and J lost 3 bases, with 15 bases between them. This CDR3 is 13 amino acids long. The CDR3 sequence is CSGWTGSDTEAFF. CDR3 nucleotides: TGCAGCGGCTGGACGGGATCGGACACTGAAGCTTTCTTT.

The chain combines TRBV6-6 with TRBJ2-1; weak D call: TRBD1 (6 bases). Trimming took 6 bases from V and 7 from J, leaving 16 bases between them. CDR1 is MNHNY, CDR2 SVGAGI, per germline (reference sequence). This CDR3 has 14 amino acids. In DNA form, the CDR3 reads TGTGCCAGCAGAACAGGGTTTGGGAATAATGAGCAGTTCTTC. Translated, it gives CASRTGFGNNEQFF.

The rearrangement joins TRBV4-1 to TRBJ1-1; the match to TRBD1 covers 7 bases. Germline V gives CDR1 MGHRA, CDR2 YSYEKL. The CDR3 contains 15 residues. V lost 0 bases to trimming and J lost 1 base; unmatched junction nucleotides: 2. The DNA of the CDR3 is TGCGCCAGCAGCCAAGAGGGACAGCAGAACACTGAAGCTTTCTTT. Residues: CASSQEGQQNTEAFF.

This chain uses TRBV21-1 with TRBJ2-3. TRBV21-1 is an annotated pseudogene. CDR3 length: 16 residues. This chain's CDR3 is CASRNSSGPSTDTQYF. The CDR3 nucleotides read TGTGCCAGCAGAAATTCATCGGGACCAAGCACAGATACGCAGTATTTT.

V is TRBV28 and J is TRBJ2-7, with 8 bases aligning to TRBD1. V trimming: 3 bases; J trimming: 1 base; junction bases outside the gene matches: 11. From germline, CDR1 is MDHEN and CDR2 SYDVKM. The CDR3 is made up of 17 amino acids. CDR3 sequence (DNA): TGTGCCAGCAGTTTCGAGTTCGACAGGGGAGAATCCTACGAGCAGTACTTC. Translating it yields CASSFEFDRGESYEQYF.